Listed here are 2 T cell receptor beta chains from one sample, sequenced in a study of blood T cell repertoires in COVID-19. Produced via immunoSEQ multiplex PCR; TCRdb's table is partial and in-frame only. The sample has around 470,000 clones; around 91% are singletons. Specimen: PBMCs or T cells enriched from blood (not recorded which). The source is a man younger than 35 who had recovered from COVID-19.

This chain uses TRBV19 with TRBJ1-6; 7 bases agree with TRBD1. CDR3 size: 15 residues. J lost 9 bases, V lost 2 bases, and 7 bases had no gene match. Germline CDR1 LNHDA, CDR2 SQIVND (reference sequence). For the CDR3, the DNA is TGTGCCAGTAGTATAAAGGGGGCTATTAGTTCACCCCTCCACTTT. It is translated as CASSIKGAISSPLHF. Combining the CDR3 with reference TRBV19 and TRBJ1-6 gives the whole variable domain DGGITQSPKYLFRKEGQNVTLSCEQNLNHDAMYWYRQDPGQGLRLIYYSQIVNDFQKGDIAEGYSVSREKKESFPLTVTSAQKNPTAFYLCASSIKGAISSPLHFGNGTRLTVT.

V gene TRBV27 combines with J gene TRBJ2-1; 13 bases are a match to TRBD2. Germline V CDR1 and CDR2: MNHEY, SMNVEV (reference sequence). After removal of 5 bases from V and 14 bases from J, the junction contained 12 bases not matched to a gene. This CDR3 spans 15 amino acids. The CDR3 coding sequence is TGTGCCAGCAGTCGCCTACTAGCGGGAGGGAGGAGTGAGTTCTTC. Translation gives CASSRLLAGGRSEFF.